This T cell receptor beta chain comes out of a study of blood T cell repertoires in COVID-19. Sequencing used immunoSEQ multiplex PCR; TCRdb keeps in-frame clones, though not all of them. Of approximately 270,000 clones listed, about 90% are singletons. This CDR3 is built from 15 residues. Germline V CDR1 and CDR2: MNHNY, SVGAGI (reference sequence). Trimming took 2 bases from V and 0 from J, leaving 10 bases between them. This chain links TRBV6-6 with TRBJ1-2, with unresolved D. The TCR originated in a man aged 18 to 30 with active or convalescent COVID-19. The material sequenced was peripheral blood. This CDR3 is CASSYEPLTNYGYTF. CDR3 nucleotide sequence: TGTGCCAGCAGTTACGAGCCCTTAACTAACTATGGCTACACCTTC.